The 3 T cell receptor beta chains in this list originate from one sample, sequenced in a study of cytomegalovirus exposure and HLA in healthy donors. Generated by immunoSEQ multiplex PCR, the TCRdb table keeps only in-frame clones and is missing some. The sample lists 66,000 or so clones; around 97% were seen once. The specimen sequenced was PBMCs. The receptors were sampled from a young woman in good health and CMV-seropositive.

The J gene is TRBJ2-7, the V gene TRBV6-6; tentative D call: TRBD2 (5 bases). The CDR3 sequence is 13 residues long. V was trimmed by 0 bases and J by 6 bases, leaving 9 bases between them. In germline, CDR1 is MNHNY, CDR2 SVGAGI (reference sequence). CDR3 protein: CASSYSPEAEQYF. For the CDR3, the DNA is TGTGCCAGCAGTTACTCCCCGGAGGCCGAGCAGTACTTC.

The rearrangement joins TRBV2 to TRBJ1-2; tentative D call: TRBD1 (5 bases). The germline V gene encodes CDR1 SNHLY and CDR2 FYNNEI. The V gene lost 3 bases and the J gene lost 8 bases, with 13 bases spanning the gap. The CDR3 sequence is 13 residues long. CDR3 protein: CASSEGGIRGYTF. DNA for the CDR3: TGTGCCAGCAGTGAGGGGGGGATCAGGGGCTACACCTTC.

The genes are TRBV15 and TRBJ2-7; tentative D call: TRBD2 (6 bases). Germline V CDR1 and CDR2: LNHNV, YYDKDF (reference sequence). The CDR3 loop spans 15 amino acids. Trimming removed 3 bases from V and 0 bases from J, with 12 bases in between. CDR3 amino acids: CATSRSRDSSYEQYF. CDR3 DNA: TGTGCCACCAGCAGGAGCCGGGACTCCTCCTACGAGCAGTACTTC. The full variable domain, rest sourced from reference TRBV15 and TRBJ2-7, is DAMVIQNPRYQVTQFGKPVTLSCSQTLNHNVMYWYQQKSSQAPKLLFHYYDKDFNNEADTPDNFQSRRPNTSFCFLDIRSPGLGDTAMYLCATSRSRDSSYEQYFGPGTRLTVT.